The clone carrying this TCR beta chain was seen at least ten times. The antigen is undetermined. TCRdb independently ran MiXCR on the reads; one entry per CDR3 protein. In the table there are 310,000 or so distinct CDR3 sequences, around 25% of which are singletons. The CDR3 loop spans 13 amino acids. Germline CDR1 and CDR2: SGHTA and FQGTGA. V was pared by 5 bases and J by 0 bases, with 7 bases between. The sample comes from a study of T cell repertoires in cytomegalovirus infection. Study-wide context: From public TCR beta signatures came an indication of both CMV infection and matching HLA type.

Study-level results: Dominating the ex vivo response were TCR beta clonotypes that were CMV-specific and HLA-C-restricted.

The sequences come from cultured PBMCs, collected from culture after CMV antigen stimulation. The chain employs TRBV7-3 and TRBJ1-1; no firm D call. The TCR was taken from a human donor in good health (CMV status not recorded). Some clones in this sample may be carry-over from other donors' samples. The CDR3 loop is CASSPSVNTEAFF. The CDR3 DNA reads TGTGCCAGCAGCCCCTCAGTGAACACTGAAGCTTTCTTT.